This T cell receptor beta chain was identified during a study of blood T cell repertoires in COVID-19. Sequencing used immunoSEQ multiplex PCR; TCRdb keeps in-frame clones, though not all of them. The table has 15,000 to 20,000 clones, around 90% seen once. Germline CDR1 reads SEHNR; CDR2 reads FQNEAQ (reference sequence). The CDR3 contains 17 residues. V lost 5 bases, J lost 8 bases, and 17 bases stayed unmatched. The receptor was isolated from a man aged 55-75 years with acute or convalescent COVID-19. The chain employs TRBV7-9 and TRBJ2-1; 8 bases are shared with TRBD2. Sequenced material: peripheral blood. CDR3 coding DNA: TGTGCCAGCAGCCCCCACCCCGGGACTAGTCATGGAGATGAGCAGTTCTTC. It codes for CASSPHPGTSHGDEQFF.